This record concerns one T cell receptor (beta chain) sequence. The data are from a study of blood T cell repertoires in COVID-19. For the study at large: Acute-phase and convalescent COVID-19 samples originated in the United States, Italy and Spain.

Profiled with immunoSEQ multiplex PCR; TCRdb holds only in-frame clones, not every one. This table has some 130,000 clones, about four fifths appearing once. Germline CDR1 SGHRS, CDR2 YFSETQ. CDR3 length equals 14 residues. The ends were cut back, 4 bases at V and 2 bases at J, with 10 bases in the middle. This TCR was sampled from a man between 60 and 75 years old with acute or convalescent COVID-19. Sequenced material: peripheral blood. This sequence joins TRBV5-1 and TRBJ2-1; maybe TRBD2 (5 bases). CDR3 sequence: CASSPDGAYNEQFF. CDR3 coding DNA: TGCGCCAGCAGCCCGGACGGGGCCTACAATGAGCAGTTCTTC.